The clone carrying this TCR beta chain was recorded only once. Sequence at one end of the junction differs from germline and may be a read error. Amplification used 60 Vbeta primers and 13 Jbeta primers. Data came from immunoSEQ multiplex PCR; TCRdb stores just in-frame clones and leaves some out. The sample lists over 150,000 clones; over 70% were seen once. This sample is part of a study of cytomegalovirus exposure and HLA in healthy donors. Germline assignment: CDR1 SEHNR and CDR2 FQNEAQ (reference sequence). This CDR3 contains 16 residues. The receptor's source is a woman between 45 and 65 years old in good health and CMV-seropositive. The rearrangement joins TRBV7-9 to TRBJ1-2, with D unclear. The specimen was PBMCs. Written as DNA, the CDR3 is TGTTCCAGCAGCTTAGGCTCCAACCGGGAAAGAGGAGGCTACACCTTC. Amino acid sequence: CSSSLGSNRERGGYTF. Complete variable domain (other parts from reference TRBV7-9 and TRBJ1-2): DTGVSQNPRHKITKRGQNVTFRCDPISEHNRLYWYRQTLGQGPEFLTYFQNEAQLEKSRLLSDRFSAERPKGSFSTLEIQRTEQGDSAMYLCSSSLGSNRERGGYTFGSGTRLTVV.